What follows are 23 T cell receptor beta chains derived from one specimen sequenced in a study of shared clonotypes between healthy human individuals. The repertoire was sequenced with immunoSEQ multiplex PCR; TCRdb's copy has only in-frame clones and lacks some. Here the sample spans around 700,000 clones, 74% being singletons. Sample: memory CD4+ T cells sorted from blood. The subset here: CD45RA-negative fraction. The source is a woman aged 25-40 years in good health.

This chain's CDR3 is CASSMAASTGREAFF. In DNA form, the CDR3 reads TGTGCCAGTAGTATGGCGGCCAGTACAGGGCGTGAAGCTTTCTTT. The chain is built from TRBV19 and TRBJ1-1, with D perhaps TRBD1 (6 bases). V dropped 3 bases and J dropped 7 bases, with 18 bases sitting between them. The CDR3 extends over 15 amino acids. Germline V gene lookup returns CDR1 LNHDA and CDR2 SQIVND (reference sequence).

This clone has just a few counts. This sample also contains other DNA sequences that code for the same CDR3. The rearrangement uses TRBV18 and TRBJ2-5; D uncertain. This CDR3 has 12 amino acids. V was shortened by 1 base and J by 2 bases, with 2 bases between the two germline ends. Germline V lookup: CDR1 KGHSH, CDR2 LQKENI. As DNA, the CDR3 is TGTGCCAGCTCACCACAACAAGAGACCCAGTACTTC. Its protein product is CASSPQQETQYF.

The chain links TRBV28 to TRBJ2-5; either TRBD1 or TRBD2 may fit D (5 bases each). Trimming removed 0 bases from V and 7 bases from J, with 12 bases in between. Per the germline V gene, CDR1 is MDHEN and CDR2 is SYDVKM. This CDR3 is built from 14 residues. DNA of the CDR3: TGTGCCAGCAGTTTATGGGGGGACCGAGGGACCCAGTACTTC. Its translation: CASSLWGDRGTQYF.

This rearrangement joins TRBV14 to TRBJ1-3; the D gene is possibly TRBD1 (5 bases). Germline V gene lookup returns CDR1 SGHDN and CDR2 FVKESK. The CDR3 runs to 15 residues. The V and J ends lost 8 bases and 4 bases respectively, with 18 bases between them. CDR3 amino acids: CASSPPGTSGNTIYF. The CDR3 DNA is TGTGCCAGCTCACCTCCCGGGACTTCGGGAAACACCATATATTTT.

The chain has TRBV28 and TRBJ2-4, with D unresolved. Germline CDR1 reads MDHEN; CDR2 reads SYDVKM. The CDR3 is made up of 18 amino acids. Trimming left V 2 bases short and J 3 bases short, with 20 bases between. The CDR3 region is CASSLIGRTGWFKNIQYF. CDR3 nucleotide sequence: TGTGCCAGCAGTTTAATCGGACGGACGGGCTGGTTCAAAAACATTCAGTACTTC. Together with reference TRBV28 and TRBJ2-4, the CDR3 gives the full variable domain: DVKVTQSSRYLVKRTGEKVFLECVQDMDHENMFWYRQDPGLGLRLIYFSYDVKMKEKGDIPEGYSVSREKKERFSLILESASTNQTSMYLCASSLIGRTGWFKNIQYFGAGTRLSVL.

The chain employs TRBV28 and TRBJ1-3, with D possibly matching TRBD1 (5 bases). The germline V gene encodes CDR1 MDHEN and CDR2 SYDVKM. V was cut by 5 bases and J by 0 bases, with 8 bases left in between. This CDR3 region has 14 residues. The CDR3 nucleotides are TGTGCCAGCAGTAACAGGTTCTCTGGAAACACCATATATTTT. It specifies CASSNRFSGNTIYF.

In regard to this clone: A read error is possible here, since a much larger clone lies one base away. This CDR3 is also generated by other DNA sequences in the sample. The chain joins TRBV5-1 to TRBJ2-2, with TRBD1 matching over 9 bases. Germline V lookup: CDR1 SGHRS, CDR2 YFSETQ. The CDR3 is 15 residues long. After removal of 0 bases from V and 7 bases from J, the junction contained 4 bases not matched to a gene. CDR3: CASSLGDRDSGELFF. The DNA for the CDR3 is TGCGCCAGCAGCTTGGGGGACAGGGACAGCGGGGAGCTGTTTTTT.

This chain joins TRBV4-2 and TRBJ2-1, with TRBD2 as a possible D gene (7 bases). CDR3 length: 14 amino acids. Germline values: CDR1 LGHNA, CDR2 YNFKEQ. V lost 1 base and J lost 6, with 10 bases in between. CDR3 protein: CASSQGGGLNEQFF. Written as DNA, the CDR3 is TGTGCCAGCAGCCAAGGGGGGGGCCTCAATGAGCAGTTCTTC.

The J gene is TRBJ2-7, the V gene TRBV15; D is unclear. The CDR3 totals 15 residues. Looked up from germline, CDR1 is LNHNV and CDR2 is YYDKDF (reference sequence). V was trimmed by 5 bases and J by 3 bases, leaving 17 bases between them. CDR3 in amino acids: CATSQGSPTRYEQYF. The DNA of the CDR3 is TGTGCCACCAGCCAAGGATCGCCGACTCGCTACGAGCAGTACTTC. The complete variable domain, with remaining parts taken from reference TRBV15 and TRBJ2-7, reads DAMVIQNPRYQVTQFGKPVTLSCSQTLNHNVMYWYQQKSSQAPKLLFHYYDKDFNNEADTPDNFQSRRPNTSFCFLDIRSPGLGDTAMYLCATSQGSPTRYEQYFGPGTRLTVT.

This clone was counted a few times. The chain joins TRBV30 to TRBJ2-7; D not resolved. Germline V gene lookup returns CDR1 GTSNPN and CDR2 SVGIG (reference sequence). V was cut by 3 bases and J by 2 bases, with 8 bases left in between. This CDR3 has 12 residues. As DNA, the CDR3 is TGTGCCTGGAGACGGTTCCCCTACGAGCAGTACTTC. Its translation: CAWRRFPYEQYF. The complete variable domain, with remaining parts taken from reference TRBV30 and TRBJ2-7, reads SQTIHQWPATLVQPVGSPLSLECTVEGTSNPNLYWYRQAAGRGLQLLFYSVGIGQISSEVPQNLSASRPQDRQFILSSKKLLLSDSGFYLCAWRRFPYEQYFGPGTRLTVT.

This chain links TRBV2 with TRBJ1-2, with no clear D. Per germline, CDR1 SNHLY and CDR2 FYNNEI. Trimming took off 0 bases at V and 8 bases at J, with 13 bases between the two ends. CDR3 length: 14 amino acids. The CDR3 DNA is TGTGCCAGCAGTGAAGCGCGCGCAGGCGGAGGCTACACCTTC. Protein product: CASSEARAGGGYTF. Full variable domain (outside the CDR3, taken from reference TRBV2 and TRBJ1-2): EPEVTQTPSHQVTQMGQEVILRCVPISNHLYFYWYRQILGQKVEFLVSFYNNEISEKSEIFDDQFSVERPDGSNFTLKIRSTKLEDSAMYFCASSEARAGGGYTFGSGTRLTVV.

The J gene is TRBJ1-3, the V gene TRBV29-1; 8 positions agree with TRBD1. Germline V gene sequence: CDR1 SQVTM, CDR2 ANQGSEA. Trimming took 2 bases from V and 7 from J; bases not matched to a gene: 10. The CDR3 runs to 15 residues. The CDR3 is CSVELGQGAPNTIYF. The CDR3 DNA follows: TGCAGCGTTGAATTGGGCCAGGGGGCTCCCAACACCATATATTTT.

Concerning this clone: The same CDR3 arises from other DNA sequences in this sample as well. V gene TRBV6-6 combines with J gene TRBJ1-5; D is uncertain. This CDR3 comprises 14 residues. Germline CDR1 MNHNY, CDR2 SVGAGI (reference sequence). V shed 0 bases and J shed 7 bases, with 10 bases lying between them. The CDR3 DNA is TGTGCCAGCAGTTACTCGAATGGGAACCAGCCCCAGCATTTT. It codes for CASSYSNGNQPQHF.

This chain uses TRBV5-1 with TRBJ2-5; 8 bases agree with TRBD1. The J segment lost 5 bases and the V segment lost 3 bases, leaving 9 bases of the junction unmatched. CDR1 is SGHRS and CDR2 is YFSETQ in the germline V gene. The CDR3 sequence is 15 residues long. The CDR3 DNA is TGCGCCAGCAGCTCGGGAAATACAGGGGGGGAGACCCAGTACTTC. This encodes CASSSGNTGGETQYF.

The chain recombines TRBV7-8 with TRBJ2-7; D is undetermined. The CDR3 is made up of 12 amino acids. The V end lost 0 bases, the J end lost 6 bases, and 6 bases lay between the germline ends. Germline V lookup: CDR1 SGHVS, CDR2 FQNEAQ. CDR3 protein: CASSLAAPEQYF. CDR3 DNA: TGTGCCAGCAGCTTAGCAGCACCCGAGCAGTACTTC.

Remarks on this clone: Other DNA sequences in this specimen translate into the identical CDR3. The rearrangement links TRBV27 to TRBJ2-7; TRBD2 might be the D (5 bases). The V end was cut by 2 bases, the J end by 3 bases, with 14 bases between. The CDR3 has 15 amino acids. Germline V gene data show CDR1 as MNHEY and CDR2 as SMNVEV (reference sequence). CDR3 coding DNA: TGTGCCAGCAGTTTAAACTCCGGACGGGACTACGAGCAGTACTTC. Translating it yields CASSLNSGRDYEQYF.

The chain has TRBV7-2 and TRBJ2-5; 10 bases agree with TRBD2. Losses at the gene ends were 5 bases for V and 0 bases for J; bases not matched to a gene: 9. Per the germline V gene, CDR1 is SGHTA and CDR2 is FQGNSA. The CDR3 is made up of 17 amino acids. Here the CDR3 reads CASSTRGGLAYQETQYF. The DNA for the CDR3 is TGTGCCAGCAGCACCAGGGGGGGACTAGCGTACCAAGAGACCCAGTACTTC.

The sample holds a few counts of this clone. This chain links TRBV4-2 with TRBJ2-6; 8 bases map to TRBD1. V lost 2 bases to trimming and J lost 2 bases; unmatched junction nucleotides: 11. The CDR3 has 19 amino acids. The germline V gene has CDR1 LGHNA and CDR2 YNFKEQ. The CDR3 spells CASSQQEGTGAAGANVLTF. The CDR3 nucleotides read TGTGCCAGCAGCCAACAGGAAGGGACAGGAGCGGCTGGGGCCAACGTCCTGACTTTC.

This rearrangement joins TRBV6-5 to TRBJ2-1; 9 bases agree with TRBD2. The CDR3 is made up of 15 amino acids. J gave up 5 bases and V 7 bases, and 9 bases lay outside the gene matches. Germline values: CDR1 MNHEY, CDR2 SVGAGI. The CDR3, as DNA: TGTGCCAGCACCCAAGCGGGAGGAGGCCACAATGAGCAGTTCTTC. Encoded protein: CASTQAGGGHNEQFF.

V is TRBV27 and J is TRBJ1-2; 8 nucleotides align to TRBD1. The CDR3 length is 15 residues. V lost 6 bases to trimming and J lost 8 bases; unmatched junction nucleotides: 14. Germline CDR1 is MNHEY and CDR2 is SMNVEV (reference sequence). CDR3 sequence: CASSRRQGALSGYTF. The CDR3 DNA reads TGTGCCAGCAGCCGCCGTCAGGGGGCGCTTAGCGGCTACACCTTC.

J is TRBJ1-5 and V is TRBV18; weak D call: TRBD1 (5 bases). CDR3 length: 14 amino acids. V shed 3 bases and J shed 7 bases, with 13 bases lying between them. CDR1 is KGHSH and CDR2 is LQKENI in the germline V gene. CDR3 DNA: TGTGCCAGCTCACCTCTTGGGGGGAGGCAGCCCCAGCATTTT. It is translated as CASSPLGGRQPQHF.

The chain links TRBV5-1 to TRBJ2-2; TRBD2 agrees at 12 bases. The CDR3 has 18 amino acids. Trimming cost V 4 bases and J 7 bases; bases outside gene matches: 14. Per the germline V gene, CDR1 is SGHRS and CDR2 is YFSETQ. The CDR3 bases are TGCGCCAGCAGCCCGAGCGCGACTAGCGGGAGTGACGGCGGGGAGCTGTTTTTT. Amino acid sequence: CASSPSATSGSDGGELFF.

This clone was detected only a few times. CDR3: CASMPDRVNYNEQFF. In DNA, the CDR3 is TGTGCCAGCATGCCGGACAGGGTAAACTACAATGAGCAGTTCTTC. The chain couples TRBV28 to TRBJ2-1; 8 nucleotides match TRBD1. This CDR3 is built from 15 residues. V shed 7 bases and J 3 bases; nucleotides not matched to a gene: 8. Looked up from germline, CDR1 is MDHEN and CDR2 is SYDVKM.